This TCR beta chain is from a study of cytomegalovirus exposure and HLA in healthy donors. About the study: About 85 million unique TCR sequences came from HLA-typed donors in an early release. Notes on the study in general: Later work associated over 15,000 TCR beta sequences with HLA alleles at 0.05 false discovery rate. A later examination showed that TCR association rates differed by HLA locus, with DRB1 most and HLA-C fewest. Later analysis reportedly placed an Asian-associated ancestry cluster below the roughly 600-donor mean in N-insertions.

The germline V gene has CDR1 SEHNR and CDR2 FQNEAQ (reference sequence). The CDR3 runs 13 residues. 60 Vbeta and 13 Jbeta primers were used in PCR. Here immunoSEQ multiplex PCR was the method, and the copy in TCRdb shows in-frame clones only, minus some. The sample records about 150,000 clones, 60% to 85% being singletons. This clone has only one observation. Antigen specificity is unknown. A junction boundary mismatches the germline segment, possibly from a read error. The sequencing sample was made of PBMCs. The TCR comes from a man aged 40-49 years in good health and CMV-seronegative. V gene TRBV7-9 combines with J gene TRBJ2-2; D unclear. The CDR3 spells CSSSLPGSGELFF. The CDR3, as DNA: TGTTCCAGCAGCTTACCGGGTTCCGGGGAGCTGTTTTTT.